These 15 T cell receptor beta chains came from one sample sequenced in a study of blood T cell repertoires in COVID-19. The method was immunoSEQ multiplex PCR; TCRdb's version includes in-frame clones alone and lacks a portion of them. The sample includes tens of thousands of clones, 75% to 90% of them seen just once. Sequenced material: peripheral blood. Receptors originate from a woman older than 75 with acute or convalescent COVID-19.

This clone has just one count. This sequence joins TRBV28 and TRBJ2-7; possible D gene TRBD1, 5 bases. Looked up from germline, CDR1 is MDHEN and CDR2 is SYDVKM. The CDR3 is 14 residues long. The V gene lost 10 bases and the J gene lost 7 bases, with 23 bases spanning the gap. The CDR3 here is CATNQGQGQGEQYF. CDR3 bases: TGTGCCACTAACCAAGGGCAGGGCCAAGGGGAGCAGTACTTC.

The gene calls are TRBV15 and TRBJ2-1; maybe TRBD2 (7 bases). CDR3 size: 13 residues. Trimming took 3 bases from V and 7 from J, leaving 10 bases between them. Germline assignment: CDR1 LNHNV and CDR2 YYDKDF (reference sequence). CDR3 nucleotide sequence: TGTGCCACCAGCAGGAAGGGGGGGAATGAGCAGTTCTTC. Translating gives CATSRKGGNEQFF.

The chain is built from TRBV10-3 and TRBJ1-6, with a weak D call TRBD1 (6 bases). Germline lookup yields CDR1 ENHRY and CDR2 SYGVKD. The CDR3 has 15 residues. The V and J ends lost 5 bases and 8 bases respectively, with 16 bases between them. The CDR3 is CAISNDGGGYSPLHF. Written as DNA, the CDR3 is TGTGCCATCAGTAATGATGGGGGCGGGTATTCACCCCTCCACTTT.

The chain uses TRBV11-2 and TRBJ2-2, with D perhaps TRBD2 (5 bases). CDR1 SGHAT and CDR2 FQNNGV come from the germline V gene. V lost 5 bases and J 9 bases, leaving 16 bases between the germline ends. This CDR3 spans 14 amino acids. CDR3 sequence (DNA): TGTGCCAGCAGCGAGCGGCTAGCCGCCCGGGAGCTGTTTTTT. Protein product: CASSERLAARELFF.

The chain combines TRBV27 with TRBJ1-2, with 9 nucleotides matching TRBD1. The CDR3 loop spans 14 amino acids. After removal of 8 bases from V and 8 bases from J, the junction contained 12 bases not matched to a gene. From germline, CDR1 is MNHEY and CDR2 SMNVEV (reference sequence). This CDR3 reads CASVSGQGRSGYTF. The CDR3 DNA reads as TGTGCCAGCGTATCCGGACAGGGGAGGTCGGGCTACACCTTC.

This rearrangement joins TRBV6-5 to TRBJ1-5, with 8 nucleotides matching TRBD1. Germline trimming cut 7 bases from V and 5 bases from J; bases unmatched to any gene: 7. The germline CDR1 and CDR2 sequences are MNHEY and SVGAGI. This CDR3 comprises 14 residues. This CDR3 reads CASTRDRGDQPQHF. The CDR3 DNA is TGTGCCAGCACCCGCGACAGGGGTGATCAGCCCCAGCATTTT.

Here the CDR3 reads CASSSTRETQYF. CDR3 coding DNA: TGTGCCAGCAGCTCCACGAGAGAGACCCAGTACTTC. The chain links TRBV5-5 to TRBJ2-5; D remains unclear. Germline assignment: CDR1 SGHKS and CDR2 YYEKEE (reference sequence). Trimming cost V 3 bases and J 4 bases, with 7 bases left between them. This CDR3 comprises 12 residues.

CDR3 amino acids: CAWGGGAGYTF. The CDR3 nucleotides are TGTGCCTGGGGGGGTGGAGCCGGCTACACCTTC. V gene TRBV30 combines with J gene TRBJ1-2; D may be TRBD1 (5 bases). Germline lookup yields CDR1 GTSNPN and CDR2 SVGIG (reference sequence). The CDR3 consists of 11 residues. Trimming stripped 5 bases from V and 8 bases from J, with 12 bases between.

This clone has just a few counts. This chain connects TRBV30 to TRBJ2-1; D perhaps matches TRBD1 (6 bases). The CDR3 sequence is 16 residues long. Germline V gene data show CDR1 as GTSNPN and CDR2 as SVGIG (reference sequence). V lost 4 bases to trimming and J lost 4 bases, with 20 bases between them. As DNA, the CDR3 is TGTGCCTGGAAAGGGGGTAGCAGAAGGGGATACAATGAGCAGTTCTTC. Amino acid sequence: CAWKGGSRRGYNEQFF.

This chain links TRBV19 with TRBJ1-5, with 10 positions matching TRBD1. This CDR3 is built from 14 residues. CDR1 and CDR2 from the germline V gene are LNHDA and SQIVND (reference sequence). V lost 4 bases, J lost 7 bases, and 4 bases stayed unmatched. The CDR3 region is CASSTRQGAQPQHF. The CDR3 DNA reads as TGTGCCAGTAGTACCCGACAGGGGGCCCAGCCCCAGCATTTT.

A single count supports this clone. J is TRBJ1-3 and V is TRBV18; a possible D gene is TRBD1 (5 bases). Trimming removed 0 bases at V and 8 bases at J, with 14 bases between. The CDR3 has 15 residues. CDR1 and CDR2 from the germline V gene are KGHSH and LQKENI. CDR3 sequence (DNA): TGTGCCAGCTCACCACCGGGCAGGGCCGCGGACACCATATATTTT. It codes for CASSPPGRAADTIYF.

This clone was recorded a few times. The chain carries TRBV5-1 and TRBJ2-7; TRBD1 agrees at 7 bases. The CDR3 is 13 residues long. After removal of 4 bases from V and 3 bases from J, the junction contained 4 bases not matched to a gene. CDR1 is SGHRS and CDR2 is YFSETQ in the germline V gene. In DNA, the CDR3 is TGCGCCAGCAGCCAGGGACAGAGCTACGAGCAGTACTTC. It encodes CASSQGQSYEQYF.

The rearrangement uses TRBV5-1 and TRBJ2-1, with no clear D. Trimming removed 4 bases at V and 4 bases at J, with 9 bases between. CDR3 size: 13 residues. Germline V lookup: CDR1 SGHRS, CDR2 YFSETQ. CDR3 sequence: CASSLTGYNEQFF. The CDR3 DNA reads TGCGCCAGCAGCCTGACTGGATACAATGAGCAGTTCTTC.

The CDR3 spells CAWSRGLAGGDEQFF. CDR3 nucleotide sequence: TGTGCCTGGAGTCGAGGACTAGCGGGGGGGGATGAGCAGTTCTTC. This chain joins TRBV30 and TRBJ2-1, with 15 bases fitting TRBD2. With V trimmed by 2 bases and J by 8 bases, 4 bases remained unmatched. The CDR3 has 15 residues. From germline, CDR1 is GTSNPN and CDR2 SVGIG (reference sequence).

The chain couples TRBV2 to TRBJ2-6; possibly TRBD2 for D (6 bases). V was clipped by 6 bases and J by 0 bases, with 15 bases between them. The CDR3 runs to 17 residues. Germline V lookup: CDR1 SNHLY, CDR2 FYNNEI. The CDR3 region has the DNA TGTGCCAGCAGAAACCTGGACGGGGGCTCTGGGGCCAACGTCCTGACTTTC. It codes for CASRNLDGGSGANVLTF.